Sequencing of this T cell receptor (beta chain) was carried out in a study of blood T cell repertoires in COVID-19. The CDR3 is 15 residues long. Germline V gives CDR1 SGDLS, CDR2 YYNGEE. Trimming removed 4 bases from V and 4 bases from J, with 14 bases in between. Authors' data handling: Amplification of reference gene primers provided the estimated nucleated cell counts. Using immunoSEQ multiplex PCR, the repertoire was profiled, and TCRdb retains in-frame clones only, with some absent. That table furnishes V, J and clone size, whereas the DNA furnished D and trimming. The table includes roughly 300,000 clones, 80% to 90% detected once.

This rearrangement joins TRBV9 to TRBJ1-4; maybe TRBD1 (5 bases). This TCR was sampled from a woman aged 18-29 years who had recovered from COVID-19. The sample taken for sequencing was PBMCs or T cells enriched from blood (not recorded which). For the CDR3, the DNA is TGTGCCAGCAGCCCCTACGGGACTTTTAATGAAAAACTGTTTTTT. The encoded protein is CASSPYGTFNEKLFF. Drawing the rest from reference TRBV9 and TRBJ1-4, the complete variable domain is DSGVTQTPKHLITATGQRVTLRCSPRSGDLSVYWYQQSLDQGLQFLIQYYNGEERAKGNILERFSAQQFPDLHSELNLSSLELGDSALYFCASSPYGTFNEKLFFGSGTQLSVL.